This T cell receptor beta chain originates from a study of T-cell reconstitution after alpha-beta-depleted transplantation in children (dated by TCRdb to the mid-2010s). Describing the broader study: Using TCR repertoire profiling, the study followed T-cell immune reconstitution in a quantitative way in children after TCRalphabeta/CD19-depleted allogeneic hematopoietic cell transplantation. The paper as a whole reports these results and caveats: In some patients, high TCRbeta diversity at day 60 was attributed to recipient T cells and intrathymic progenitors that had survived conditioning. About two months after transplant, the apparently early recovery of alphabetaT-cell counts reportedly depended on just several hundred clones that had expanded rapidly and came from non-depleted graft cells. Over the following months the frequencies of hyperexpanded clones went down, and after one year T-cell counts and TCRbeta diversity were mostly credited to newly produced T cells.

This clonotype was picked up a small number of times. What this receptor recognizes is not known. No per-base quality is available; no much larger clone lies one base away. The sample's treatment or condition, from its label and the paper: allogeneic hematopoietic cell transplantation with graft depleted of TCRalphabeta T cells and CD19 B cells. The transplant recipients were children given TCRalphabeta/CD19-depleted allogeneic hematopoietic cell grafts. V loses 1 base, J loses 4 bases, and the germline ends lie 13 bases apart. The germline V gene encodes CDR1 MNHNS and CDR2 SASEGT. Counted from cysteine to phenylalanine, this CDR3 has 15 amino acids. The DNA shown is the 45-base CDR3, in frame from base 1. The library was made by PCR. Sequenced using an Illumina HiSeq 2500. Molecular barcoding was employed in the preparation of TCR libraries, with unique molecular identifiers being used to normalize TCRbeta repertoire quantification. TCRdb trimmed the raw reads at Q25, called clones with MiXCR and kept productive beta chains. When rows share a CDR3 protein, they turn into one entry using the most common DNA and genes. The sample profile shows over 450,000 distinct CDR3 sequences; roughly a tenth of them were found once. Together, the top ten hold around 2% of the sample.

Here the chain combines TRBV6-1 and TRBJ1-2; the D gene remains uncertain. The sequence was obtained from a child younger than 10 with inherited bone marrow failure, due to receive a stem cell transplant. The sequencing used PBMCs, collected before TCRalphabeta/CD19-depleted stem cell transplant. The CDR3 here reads CASSEVASVAYGYTF. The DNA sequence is TGTGCCAGCAGTGAAGTAGCATCGGTGGCCTATGGCTACACCTTC.